This entry describes one T cell receptor beta chain. Its antigen is undetermined. Profiled with immunoSEQ multiplex PCR; TCRdb holds only in-frame clones, not every one. The table lists 65,000 to 90,000 clones, around 74% of them singletons. This record comes from a study of vaccination effects on CD4 cells after COVID-19. Before sequencing took place, the ViraFEST assay used viral peptide pools to expand antigen-specific CD4+ T cells. Once cultured for approximately eleven days, the cells underwent separation to obtain CD4+ T cells. Negative nucleocapsid antibody tests before and after vaccination confirmed no previous SARS-CoV-2 infection. At days 3 and 7, half of the medium was exchanged for IL-2 medium. Germline CDR1 is MNHEY and CDR2 is SVGAGI. CDR3 length equals 13 residues. The junction had 3 bases not matched to a gene; V was cut back by 7 bases and J by 4 bases.

The chain links TRBV6-5 to TRBJ1-4, with 7 bases lining up with TRBD1. The input for sequencing was CD4+ T cells from PBMCs cultured with HCoV-NL63 spike peptides, taken before COVID-19 vaccination. The TCR comes from a human donor who received a COVID-19 vaccine. CDR3 sequence: CASMGTVNEKLFF. The CDR3 nucleotides are TGTGCCAGCATGGGGACAGTTAATGAAAAACTGTTTTTT.